The rows below give T cell receptor beta chains drawn from one sample of a study of cytomegalovirus exposure and HLA in healthy donors. Sequencing was performed with immunoSEQ multiplex PCR; in TCRdb, only in-frame clones are kept and a portion is missing. Of 120,000 to 150,000 clones listed, roughly 83% were seen once; the top ten hold roughly 4.5%. The sequencing input was PBMCs. All receptors come from a man between 35 and 55 years old in good health and CMV-seropositive. Each CDR3 is given with its conserved first and last residue. Each record gives: J gene, clone size, V gene, D gene, CDR3 DNA, CDR3 protein. A D gene is named only where the DNA matches it firmly. Size is omitted from some rows. Given values are once, few, many or a class for expanded clones.

>TRBJ2-7|few|TRBV7-2|TRBD1
TGTGCCAGCAACCACGGACAGGGAAGTTCACAACGCTACGAGCAGTACTTC
CASNHGQGSSQRYEQYF
>TRBJ1-1|.|TRBV5-4|TRBD1
TGTGCCAGCACCGCCAGGGACAGGGGAGTTACTGAAGCTTTCTTT
CASTARDRGVTEAFF
>TRBJ2-5|once|TRBV30|.
TGTGCCTGGGCACTCCAGGGACAAGAGACCCAGTACTTC
CAWALQGQETQYF
>TRBJ1-2|.|TRBV19|TRBD1
TGTGCCAGTAGTTTATCCCGACAGGGCTATGGCTACACCTTC
CASSLSRQGYGYTF
>TRBJ2-7|.|TRBV4-2|.
TGTGCCAGCAGCCAAGATCGATCCGGGTGGGCCTACGAGCAGTACTTC
CASSQDRSGWAYEQYF
>TRBJ1-1|.|TRBV2|.
TGTGCCAGCAGTGTGGACCGGGAAGACACTGAAGCTTTCTTT
CASSVDREDTEAFF
>TRBJ2-1|.|TRBV19|.
TGTGCCAGTAGTAAAGTCCGAGGGAATGAGCAGTTCTTC
CASSKVRGNEQFF
>TRBJ2-5|.|TRBV6-7|TRBD2
TGTGCCAGCAGTTATGCGGGGGGGGAGACCCAGTACTTC
CASSYAGGETQYF
>TRBJ2-3|.|TRBV29-1|.
TGCAGCGTGGCCCGGGACACTTCTAGCACAGATACGCAGTATTTT
CSVARDTSSTDTQYF
>TRBJ2-2|.|TRBV5-1|.
TGCGCCAGCAGCTTCGCAGGGGTGGACACCGGGGAGCTGTTTTTT
CASSFAGVDTGELFF
>TRBJ1-1|.|TRBV7-2|.
TGTGCCAGCAGCTTAGCTCGGAACACTGAAGCTTTCTTT
CASSLARNTEAFF
>TRBJ1-4|.|TRBV9|.
TGTGCCAGCAGCGTCGGGGTCCTGGATAATGAAAAACTGTTTTTT
CASSVGVLDNEKLFF
>TRBJ2-2|.|TRBV29-1|.
TGCAGCGTTGAAGACGCGGACGGGGAGCTGTTTTTT
CSVEDADGELFF
>TRBJ2-7|.|TRBV7-9|TRBD1
TGTGCCAGCAGAAACTCCGGGACAGGGGTTCACGAGCAGTACTTC
CASRNSGTGVHEQYF
>TRBJ2-5|.|TRBV14|.
TGTGCCAGCAGCCAAGGAGATCAGGGGAGTACAGAGACCCAGTACTTC
CASSQGDQGSTETQYF
>TRBJ2-7|.|TRBV19|TRBD1
TGTGCCAGCTCTACAGGGGTTCCCTCCTACGAGCAGTACTTC
CASSTGVPSYEQYF
>TRBJ1-1|.|TRBV7-9|TRBD1
TGTGCCAGCAGCCATATGGGACAGGGGAACACTGAAGCTTTCTTT
CASSHMGQGNTEAFF
>TRBJ1-1|.|TRBV19|.
TGTGCCAGTAGTATATGGGGGGGGAGCACTGAAGCTTTCTTT
CASSIWGGSTEAFF
>TRBJ1-5|.|TRBV10-3|TRBD1
TGTGCCATCAGTCGGACAGGGGATCAGCCCCAGCATTTT
CAISRTGDQPQHF
>TRBJ2-5|.|TRBV27|TRBD1
TGTGCCAGCAGTATAAATCGGGACAGGGTTGTGACCCAGTACTTC
CASSINRDRVVTQYF
>TRBJ2-7|few|TRBV11-2|.
TGTGCCAGCAGACGGGGAGGGGGCGAGCAGTACTTC
CASRRGGGEQYF
>TRBJ1-1|few|TRBV7-9|.
TGTTCCAGCAGCAGAGGGGGGGGCGTGGGGGCTTTCTTT
CSSSRGGGVGAFF